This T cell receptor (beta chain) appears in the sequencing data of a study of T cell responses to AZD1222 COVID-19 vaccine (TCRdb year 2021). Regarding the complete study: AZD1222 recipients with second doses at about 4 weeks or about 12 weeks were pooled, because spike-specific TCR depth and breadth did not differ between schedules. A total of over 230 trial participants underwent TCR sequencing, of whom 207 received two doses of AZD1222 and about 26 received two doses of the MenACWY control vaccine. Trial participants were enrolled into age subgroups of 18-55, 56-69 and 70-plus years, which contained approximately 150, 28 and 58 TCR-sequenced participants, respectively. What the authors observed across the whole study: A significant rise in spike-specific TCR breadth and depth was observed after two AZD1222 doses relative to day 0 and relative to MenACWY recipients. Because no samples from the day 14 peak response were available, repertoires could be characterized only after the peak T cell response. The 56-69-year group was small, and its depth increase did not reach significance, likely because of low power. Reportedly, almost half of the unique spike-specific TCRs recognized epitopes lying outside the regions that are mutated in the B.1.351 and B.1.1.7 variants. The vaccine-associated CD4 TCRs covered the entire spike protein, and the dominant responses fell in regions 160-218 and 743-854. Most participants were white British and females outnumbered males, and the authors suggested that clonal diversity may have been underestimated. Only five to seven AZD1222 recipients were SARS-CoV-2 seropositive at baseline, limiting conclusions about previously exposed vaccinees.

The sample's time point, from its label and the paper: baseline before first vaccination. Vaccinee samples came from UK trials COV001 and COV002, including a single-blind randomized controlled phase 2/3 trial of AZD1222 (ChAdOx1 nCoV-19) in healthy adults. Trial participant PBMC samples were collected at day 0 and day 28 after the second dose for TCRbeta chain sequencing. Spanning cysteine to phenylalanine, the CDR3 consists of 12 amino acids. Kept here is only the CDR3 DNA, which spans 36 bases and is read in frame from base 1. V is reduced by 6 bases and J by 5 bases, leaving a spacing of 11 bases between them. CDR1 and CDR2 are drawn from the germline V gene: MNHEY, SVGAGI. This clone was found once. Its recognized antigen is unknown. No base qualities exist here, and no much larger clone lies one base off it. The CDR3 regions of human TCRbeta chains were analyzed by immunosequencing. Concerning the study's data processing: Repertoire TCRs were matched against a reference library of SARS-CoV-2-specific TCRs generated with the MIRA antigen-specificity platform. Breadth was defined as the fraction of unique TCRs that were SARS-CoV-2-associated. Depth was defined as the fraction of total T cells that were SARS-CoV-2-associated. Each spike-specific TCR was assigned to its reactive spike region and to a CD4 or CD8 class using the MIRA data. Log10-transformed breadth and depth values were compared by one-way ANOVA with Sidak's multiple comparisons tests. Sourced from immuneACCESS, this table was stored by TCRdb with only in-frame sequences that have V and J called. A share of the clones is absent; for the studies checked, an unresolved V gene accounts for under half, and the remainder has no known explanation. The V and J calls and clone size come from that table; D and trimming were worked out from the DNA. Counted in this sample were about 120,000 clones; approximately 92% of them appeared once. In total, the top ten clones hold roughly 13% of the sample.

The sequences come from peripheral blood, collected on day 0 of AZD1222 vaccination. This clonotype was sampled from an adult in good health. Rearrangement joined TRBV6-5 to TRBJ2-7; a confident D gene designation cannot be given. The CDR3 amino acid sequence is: CASSPLLNEQYF. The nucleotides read TGTGCCAGCAGCCCCCTCCTCAACGAGCAGTACTTC.